This T cell receptor beta chain was recovered during a study of human T cells and chemical hapten exposure. J lost 2 bases, V lost 2 bases, and 2 bases had no gene match. The germline V gene encodes CDR1 MGHDK and CDR2 SYGVNS. This CDR3 region has 14 residues. MiXCR was run by TCRdb on the RACE reads, yielding one entry per CDR3 protein. The sample records fewer than 85,000 distinct CDR3 sequences, about 9.4% being singletons. In its sample, this clonotype was seen many times. Time point indicated: patch test 2, 6 weeks after DPC sensitization. Stated treatment: therapeutic diphenylcyclopropenone sensitization with weekly scalp DPC.

The J gene is TRBJ2-5, the V gene TRBV25-1; 7 positions agree with TRBD1. Sequences were derived from whole blood, sampled in connection with sensitization to the hapten diphenylcyclopropenone (DPC). This sequence originates from a woman aged 30 to 39 with alopecia areata. Some clones in this sample may be carry-over from other donors' samples. The CDR3 coding sequence is TGTGCCAGCAGTGAACCGGGACAGCAAGAGACCCAGTACTTC. Translating gives CASSEPGQQETQYF.